This T cell receptor (beta chain) was documented in a study of T cells after yellow fever vaccination. Looking at the study overall: Some fractions had low cell numbers, and these were prepared with SMART-Seq v4 Ultra Low Input.

MiXCR was run by TCRdb on the 5' RACE reads, yielding one entry per CDR3 protein. In the table there are hundreds of thousands of distinct CDR3 sequences, 8.5% to 9% of which are singletons. CDR3 length: 16 amino acids. Germline CDR1 and CDR2: MNHEY and SVGAGI. Trimming cost V 0 bases and J 10 bases, with 16 bases left between them. The J gene is TRBJ1-6, the V gene TRBV6-5, with D possibly matching TRBD1 (6 bases). The input for sequencing was PBMCs, taken on the day of the first yellow fever vaccination. This receptor was identified in a man between 18 and 35 years old who received the YFV17D yellow fever vaccine. The CDR3, as DNA: TGTGCCAGCAGTTACTCAGACCGGGCCAGGGGCTCACCCCTCCACTTT. Translating it yields CASSYSDRARGSPLHF.